One T cell receptor beta chain is described in this entry. Its antigen is as yet unknown. The record originates from a study of T cell therapy after organ transplantation. As for the study in general: T cells were expanded about 2 weeks with 30 CMV class I/II epitopes.

The ends were cut back, 7 bases at V and 2 bases at J, with 32 bases in the middle. Germline values: CDR1 LNHDA, CDR2 SQIVND (reference sequence). The CDR3 contains 21 residues. The time point denotes: 20-29 weeks after completion of therapy. The repertoire was sequenced with immunoSEQ multiplex PCR; TCRdb's copy has only in-frame clones and lacks some. The sample includes around 15,000 clones, 85% to 90% seen only once; the top ten take about 28%. This specimen was CD8+ T cells from blood, taken after autologous CMV-specific T cell therapy. The chain links TRBV19 to TRBJ1-4; TRBD1 is a possible D gene (5 bases). The source of this sequence is a human patient who had received a solid organ transplant and had CMV disease. Some T cells may arise from the graft donor. The CDR3 reads CASTARNRDGWRRGTNEKLFF. In nucleotides, the CDR3 is TGTGCCAGTACCGCACGCAACCGGGACGGCTGGAGGAGGGGCACTAATGAAAAACTGTTTTTT.